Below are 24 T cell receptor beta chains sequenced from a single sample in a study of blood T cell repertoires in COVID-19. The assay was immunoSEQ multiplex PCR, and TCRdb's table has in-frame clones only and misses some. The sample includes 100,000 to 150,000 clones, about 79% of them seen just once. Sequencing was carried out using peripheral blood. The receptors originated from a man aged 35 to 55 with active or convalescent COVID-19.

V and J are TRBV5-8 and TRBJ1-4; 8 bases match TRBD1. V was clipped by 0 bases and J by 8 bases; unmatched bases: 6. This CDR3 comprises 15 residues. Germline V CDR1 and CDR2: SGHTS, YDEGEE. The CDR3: CASSLGTGTDEKLFF. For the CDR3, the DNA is TGTGCCAGCAGCTTGGGGACAGGGACGGACGAAAAACTGTTTTTT.

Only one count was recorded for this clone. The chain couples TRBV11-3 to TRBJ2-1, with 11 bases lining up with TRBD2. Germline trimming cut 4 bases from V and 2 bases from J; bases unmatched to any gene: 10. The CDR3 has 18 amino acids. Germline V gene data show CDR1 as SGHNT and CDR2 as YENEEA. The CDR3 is CASSSFGDSGGAYNEQFF. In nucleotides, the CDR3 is TGTGCCAGCAGCTCGTTCGGTGATAGCGGGGGGGCCTACAATGAGCAGTTCTTC.

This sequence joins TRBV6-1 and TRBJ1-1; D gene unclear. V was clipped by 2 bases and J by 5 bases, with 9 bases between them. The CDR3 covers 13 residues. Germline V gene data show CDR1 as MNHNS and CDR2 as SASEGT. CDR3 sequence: CASSELPGTEAFF. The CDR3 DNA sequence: TGTGCCAGCAGTGAACTCCCGGGGACTGAAGCTTTCTTT.

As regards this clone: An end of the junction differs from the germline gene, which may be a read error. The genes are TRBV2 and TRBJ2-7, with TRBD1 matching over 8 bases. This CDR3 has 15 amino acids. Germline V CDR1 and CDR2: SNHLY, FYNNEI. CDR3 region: CASSETRFLRGQGPF. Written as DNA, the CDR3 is TGTGCCAGCAGTGAAACCCGTTTCTTACGAGGACAGGGTCCCTTC.

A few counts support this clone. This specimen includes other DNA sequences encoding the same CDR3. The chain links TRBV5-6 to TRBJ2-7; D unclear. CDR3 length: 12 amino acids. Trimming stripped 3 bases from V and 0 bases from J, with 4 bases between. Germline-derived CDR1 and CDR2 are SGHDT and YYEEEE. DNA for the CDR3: TGTGCCAGCAGCTCGAGCTCCTACGAGCAGTACTTC. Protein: CASSSSSYEQYF.

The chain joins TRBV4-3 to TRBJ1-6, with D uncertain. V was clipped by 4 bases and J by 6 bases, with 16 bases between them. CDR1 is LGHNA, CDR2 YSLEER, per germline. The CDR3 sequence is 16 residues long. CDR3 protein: CASSLNSRQVNSPLHF. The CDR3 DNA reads TGCGCCAGCAGCCTGAACTCCAGGCAGGTTAATTCACCCCTCCACTTT.

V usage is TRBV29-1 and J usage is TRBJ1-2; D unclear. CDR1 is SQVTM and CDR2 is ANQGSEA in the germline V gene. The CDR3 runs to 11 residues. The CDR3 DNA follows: TGCAGTGTGACTGTCGGTCAAAGCTACACCTTC. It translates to CSVTVGQSYTF.

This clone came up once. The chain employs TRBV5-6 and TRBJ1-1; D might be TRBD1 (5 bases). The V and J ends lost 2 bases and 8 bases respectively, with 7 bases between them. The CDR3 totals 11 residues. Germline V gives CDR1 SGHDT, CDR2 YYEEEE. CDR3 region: CASSFNREAFF. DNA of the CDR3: TGTGCCAGCAGCTTTAACAGGGAAGCTTTCTTT.

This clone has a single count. In DNA, the CDR3 is TGTGCCAGTAGTCCTCGGGGGGGTGAAGCTTTCTTT. The encoded protein is CASSPRGGEAFF. This chain connects TRBV19 to TRBJ1-1; TRBD1 might be the D (5 bases). The germline V and J ends were trimmed by 5 bases and 7 bases, with 11 bases remaining between them. Germline V CDR1 and CDR2: LNHDA, SQIVND (reference sequence). The CDR3 sequence is 12 residues long.

The DNA of the CDR3 is TGTGCCAGCAGTTTGAGAGGGGGAAGCGCCTATGGCTACACCTTC. As protein: CASSLRGGSAYGYTF. The rearrangement uses TRBV28 and TRBJ1-2; perhaps TRBD1 as D (6 bases). The germline gives CDR1 MDHEN, CDR2 SYDVKM. CDR3 length: 15 residues. Trimming removed 3 bases from V and 4 bases from J, with 15 bases in between.

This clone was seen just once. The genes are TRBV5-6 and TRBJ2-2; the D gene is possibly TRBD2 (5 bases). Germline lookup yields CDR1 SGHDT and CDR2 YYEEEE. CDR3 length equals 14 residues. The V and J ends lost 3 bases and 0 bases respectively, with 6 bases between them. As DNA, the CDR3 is TGTGCCAGCAGCTCCGGGACGAACACCGGGGAGCTGTTTTTT. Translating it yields CASSSGTNTGELFF.

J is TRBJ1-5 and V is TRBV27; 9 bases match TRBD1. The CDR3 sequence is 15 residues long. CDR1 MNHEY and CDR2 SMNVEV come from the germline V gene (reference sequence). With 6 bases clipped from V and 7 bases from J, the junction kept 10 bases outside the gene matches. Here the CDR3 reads CASSPGQGPSQPQHF. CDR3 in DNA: TGTGCCAGCAGCCCAGGACAGGGGCCCTCACAGCCCCAGCATTTT.

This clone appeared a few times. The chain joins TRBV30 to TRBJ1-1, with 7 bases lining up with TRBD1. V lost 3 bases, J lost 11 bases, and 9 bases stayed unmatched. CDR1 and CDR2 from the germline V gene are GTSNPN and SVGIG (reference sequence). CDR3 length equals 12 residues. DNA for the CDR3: TGTGCCTGGAGCGTTAACAGGGGATACGCTTTCTTT. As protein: CAWSVNRGYAFF.

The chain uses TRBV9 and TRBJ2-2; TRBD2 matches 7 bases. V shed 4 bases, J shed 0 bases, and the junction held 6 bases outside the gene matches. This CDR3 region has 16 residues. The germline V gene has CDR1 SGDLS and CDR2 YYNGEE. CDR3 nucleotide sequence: TGTGCCAGCAGCATGTCTGGGGGGGCGAACACCGGGGAGCTGTTTTTT. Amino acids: CASSMSGGANTGELFF.

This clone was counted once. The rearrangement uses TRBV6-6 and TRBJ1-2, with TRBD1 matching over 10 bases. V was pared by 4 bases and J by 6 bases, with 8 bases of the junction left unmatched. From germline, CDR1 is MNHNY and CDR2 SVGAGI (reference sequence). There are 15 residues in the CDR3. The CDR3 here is CASSFTDRGTDGYTF. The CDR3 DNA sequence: TGTGCCAGCAGTTTTACGGACAGGGGGACGGATGGCTACACCTTC.

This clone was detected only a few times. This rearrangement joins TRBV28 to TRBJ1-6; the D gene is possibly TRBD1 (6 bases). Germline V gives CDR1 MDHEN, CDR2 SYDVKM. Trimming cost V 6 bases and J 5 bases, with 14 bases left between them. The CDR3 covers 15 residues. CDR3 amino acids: CASRTPTGNNSPLHF. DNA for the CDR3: TGTGCCAGCAGAACCCCAACAGGGAATAATTCACCCCTCCACTTT.

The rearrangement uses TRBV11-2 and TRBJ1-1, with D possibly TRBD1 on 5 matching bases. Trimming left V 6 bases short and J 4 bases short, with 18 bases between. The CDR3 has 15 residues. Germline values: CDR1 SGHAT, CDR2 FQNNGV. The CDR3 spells CASRTVWGGITEAFF. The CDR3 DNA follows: TGTGCCAGCAGGACCGTCTGGGGGGGAATCACTGAAGCTTTCTTT.

CDR3 residues: CASSPYRRRVNTEAFF. The CDR3, as DNA: TGTGCCAGCAGCCCGTACAGACGGCGAGTGAACACTGAAGCTTTCTTT. The V call is TRBV3-1 (or the pseudogene TRBV3-2), the J call TRBJ1-1; no definite D call. The CDR3 is made up of 16 amino acids. The germline V gene has CDR1 LGHDT and CDR2 YNNKEL (reference sequence). Deletions cut 4 bases from V and 0 bases from J, with 15 bases between.

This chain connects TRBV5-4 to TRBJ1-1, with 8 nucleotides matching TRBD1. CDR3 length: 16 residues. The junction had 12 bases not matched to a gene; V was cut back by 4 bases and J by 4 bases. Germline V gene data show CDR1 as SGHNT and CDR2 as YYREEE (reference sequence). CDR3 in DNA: TGTGCCAGCAGCCCCGACCCATGGACAGGGAGCACTGAAGCTTTCTTT. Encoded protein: CASSPDPWTGSTEAFF.

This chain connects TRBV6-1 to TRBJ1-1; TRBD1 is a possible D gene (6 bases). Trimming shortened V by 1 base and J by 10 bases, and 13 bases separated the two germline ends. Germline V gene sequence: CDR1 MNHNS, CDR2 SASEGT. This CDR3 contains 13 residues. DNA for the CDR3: TGTGCCAGCAGTGAAGGGACAGCCAACATAGCTTTCTTT. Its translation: CASSEGTANIAFF.

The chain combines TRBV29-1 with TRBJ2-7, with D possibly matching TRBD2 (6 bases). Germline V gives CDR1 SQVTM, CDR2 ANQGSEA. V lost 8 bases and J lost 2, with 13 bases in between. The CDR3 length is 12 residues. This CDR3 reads CSFVAGTYEQYF. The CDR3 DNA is TGCAGCTTTGTCGCGGGGACCTACGAGCAGTACTTC.

CDR3 nucleotide sequence: TGTGCCAGCAGTTACAACTGGCGGCTCAAGGAGCAGTTCTTC. Protein sequence: CASSYNWRLKEQFF. J is TRBJ2-1 and V is TRBV6-2 or TRBV6-3; D call uncertain. Germline V gives CDR1 MNHEY, CDR2 SVGEGT. Trimming took off 2 bases at V and 10 bases at J, with 15 bases between the two ends. CDR3 length: 14 amino acids.

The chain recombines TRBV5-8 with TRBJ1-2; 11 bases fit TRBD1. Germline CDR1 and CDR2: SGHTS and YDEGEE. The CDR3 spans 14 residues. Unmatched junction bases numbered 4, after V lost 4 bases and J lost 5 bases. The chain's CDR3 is CASSRGQGVYGYTF. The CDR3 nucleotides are TGTGCCAGCAGCCGGGGACAGGGGGTTTATGGCTACACCTTC.

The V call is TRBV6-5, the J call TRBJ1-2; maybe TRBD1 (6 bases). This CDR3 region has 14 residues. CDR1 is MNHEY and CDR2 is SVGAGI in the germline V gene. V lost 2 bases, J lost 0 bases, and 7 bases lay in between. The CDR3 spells CASSYRTANYGYTF. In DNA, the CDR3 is TGTGCCAGCAGTTACCGGACAGCTAACTATGGCTACACCTTC.